Below, 26 T cell receptor beta chains from the same sample are listed, as sequenced in a study of molecular identifiers for immune sequencing clone quantification. TCRdb re-called the PCR reads through MiXCR, storing one row per CDR3 protein. The profile shows fewer than 350,000 distinct CDR3 sequences, roughly 24% of them singletons. Sequencing was done on a sample of naive CD8+ T cells from blood, with Jurkat cell RNA spiked in. Specified subset: FACS-sorted CD8+CD4-CCR7+CD45RA+ naive T cells. These receptor sequences come from a human donor in good health. Some libraries in this study had Jurkat cell RNA spiked in.

This clonotype was observed a few times. The CDR3 loop is CASSQAADRGYEQYF. The CDR3 DNA reads TGCGCCAGCAGCCAAGCTGCGGACAGGGGCTACGAGCAGTACTTC. This chain joins TRBV4-3 and TRBJ2-7; 9 bases map to TRBD1. Germline V gene lookup returns CDR1 LGHNA and CDR2 YSLEER. The CDR3 covers 15 residues. V lost 1 base, J lost 3 bases, and 4 bases stayed unmatched.

A few counts support this clonotype. The chain joins TRBV12-3 or TRBV12-4 to TRBJ2-1, with D maybe TRBD2 (5 bases). This CDR3 spans 17 amino acids. Between the trimmed V and J ends, which lost 6 bases and 0 bases, there was a span of 18 bases. CDR3 nucleotides: TGTGCCAGCAGCCATGAATCAGCGGTGAGCTCCTACAATGAGCAGTTCTTC. The encoded protein is CASSHESAVSSYNEQFF.

This clonotype was counted at least ten times. The J gene is TRBJ2-5, the V gene TRBV29-1; 12 positions agree with TRBD2. CDR1 is SQVTM, CDR2 ANQGSEA, per germline. The trim removed 3 bases at V and 7 bases at J, leaving 6 bases unmatched. The CDR3 loop spans 14 amino acids. The CDR3 DNA reads TGCAGCGTTGAGGGACTAGCGGGCCACCGGACCCAGTACTTC. Its protein product is CSVEGLAGHRTQYF.

The CDR3 spells CASSLDLGGAEAFF. Here the CDR3 DNA reads TGTGCCAGCAGCTTAGATCTAGGGGGGGCTGAAGCTTTCTTT. The chain combines TRBV11-2 with TRBJ1-1; TRBD1 might be the D (6 bases). V gave up 0 bases and J gave up 6 bases, with 11 bases separating them. Looked up from germline, CDR1 is SGHAT and CDR2 is FQNNGV. There are 14 residues in the CDR3.

This chain links TRBV5-1 with TRBJ1-5, with D unclear. Germline V gives CDR1 SGHRS, CDR2 YFSETQ. V shed 0 bases and J shed 7 bases, with 14 bases lying between them. There are 15 residues in the CDR3. CDR3 protein: CASSLADGIGQPQHF. CDR3 DNA sequence: TGCGCCAGCAGCTTGGCGGACGGAATCGGCCAGCCCCAGCATTTT.

This clonotype was counted a few times. The rearrangement uses TRBV25-1 and TRBJ1-3, with TRBD1 as a possible D gene (5 bases). Between the trimmed V and J ends, which lost 4 bases and 0 bases, there was a span of 10 bases. The CDR3 is 15 amino acids. Germline lookup yields CDR1 MGHDK and CDR2 SYGVNS. The chain's CDR3 is CASSAEGFSGNTIYF. The DNA for the CDR3 is TGTGCCAGCAGTGCTGAGGGGTTCTCTGGAAACACCATATATTTT.

There are many counts of this clonotype. The chain combines TRBV5-1 with TRBJ2-7; D uncertain. Trimming shortened V by 3 bases and J by 3 bases, and 13 bases separated the two germline ends. CDR1 and CDR2 (germline): SGHRS, YFSETQ. The CDR3 totals 14 residues. CDR3 residues: CASSSADGVYEQYF. CDR3 DNA sequence: TGCGCCAGCAGCTCAGCCGACGGAGTCTACGAGCAGTACTTC.

To note about this clonotype: A much bigger clone sits one base away, suggesting this may be a read error. Because it lacks the conserved phenylalanine or tryptophan at the end, this CDR3 is likely a read error. The chain joins TRBV3-1 to TRBJ1-1; D unresolved. There are 12 residues in the CDR3. V gave up 1 base and J gave up 5 bases, with 5 bases separating them. Germline CDR1 is LGHDT and CDR2 is YNNKEL (reference sequence). The CDR3 sequence: CASSQATTEAFL. CDR3 sequence (DNA): TGTGCCAGCAGCCAAGCAACGACTGAAGCTTTCCTT.

This clonotype was seen a handful of times. The chain uses TRBV19 and TRBJ2-7, with TRBD2 matching 9 bases. Germline assignment: CDR1 LNHDA and CDR2 SQIVND (reference sequence). Trimming removed 2 bases from V and 5 bases from J; junction bases left unmatched: 4. The CDR3 loop spans 14 amino acids. The CDR3 DNA sequence: TGTGCCAGTAGTATAAGCGGGAGGACCCACGAGCAGTACTTC. Its translation is CASSISGRTHEQYF. Full variable domain (rest looked up from reference TRBV19 and TRBJ2-7): DGGITQSPKYLFRKEGQNVTLSCEQNLNHDAMYWYRQDPGQGLRLIYYSQIVNDFQKGDIAEGYSVSREKKESFPLTVTSAQKNPTAFYLCASSISGRTHEQYFGPGTRLTVT.

This clonotype showed up many times. The rearrangement uses TRBV7-2 and TRBJ1-5; weak D call: TRBD1 (6 bases). CDR1 is SGHTA, CDR2 FQGNSA, per germline. V lost 2 bases and J 6 bases, leaving 11 bases between the germline ends. CDR3 size: 14 residues. The CDR3 DNA follows: TGTGCCAGCAGCTTATCTCCGGGGGCTCAGCCCCAGCATTTT. Translating gives CASSLSPGAQPQHF.

At least ten counts were recorded for this clonotype. The gene calls are TRBV6-5 and TRBJ2-3, with D perhaps matching TRBD2 (6 bases). The germline V and J ends were trimmed by 2 bases and 3 bases, with 6 bases remaining between them. The CDR3 spans 13 residues. CDR1 is MNHEY, CDR2 SVGAGI, per germline. CDR3 sequence: CASSYGGTDTQYF. DNA of the CDR3: TGTGCCAGCAGTTACGGGGGGACAGATACGCAGTATTTT.

Ten or more counts support this clonotype. This chain connects TRBV20-1 to TRBJ2-7; perhaps TRBD2 as D (6 bases). The germline gives CDR1 DFQATT, CDR2 SNEGSKA (reference sequence). The CDR3 covers 15 residues. Trimming took off 0 bases at V and 4 bases at J, with 16 bases between the two ends. This CDR3 reads CSARDLERLAYEQYF. CDR3 sequence (DNA): TGCAGTGCTAGAGATCTTGAGAGGCTAGCGTACGAGCAGTACTTC.

This clonotype was counted a few times. The V call is TRBV5-1, the J call TRBJ2-3; 8 bases agree with TRBD2. After removal of 1 base from V and 13 bases from J, the junction contained 8 bases not matched to a gene. In germline, CDR1 is SGHRS, CDR2 YFSETQ. CDR3 length: 13 residues. The DNA of the CDR3 is TGCGCCAGCAGCTTGTCCGGCGGGGGGCCGGAGTATTTT. Protein sequence: CASSLSGGGPEYF.

The table lists this clonotype with many counts. The chain employs TRBV28 and TRBJ2-7; tentatively, D is TRBD1 or TRBD2 (5 bases each). V dropped 6 bases and J dropped 2 bases, with 11 bases sitting between them. The CDR3 contains 13 residues. From germline, CDR1 is MDHEN and CDR2 SYDVKM. For the CDR3, the DNA is TGTGCCAGCAGGGGTCTGGGGGCCTACGAGCAGTACTTC. Its translation: CASRGLGAYEQYF.

Here the CDR3 reads CASSYGRVQYF. In DNA form, the CDR3 reads TGTGCCAGCAGTTACGGAAGAGTGCAGTACTTC. The V call is TRBV6-5, the J call TRBJ2-7; D is uncertain. The CDR3 covers 11 residues. CDR1 and CDR2 from the germline V gene are MNHEY and SVGAGI. V gave up 2 bases and J gave up 9 bases, with 8 bases separating them.

This clonotype was recorded many times. V usage is TRBV7-2 and J usage is TRBJ2-1; D gene ambiguous. Germline CDR1 reads SGHTA; CDR2 reads FQGNSA. Trimming cost V 4 bases and J 6 bases, with 13 bases left between them. The CDR3 is 14 amino acids. CDR3 region: CASSSTTGFNEQFF. The DNA for the CDR3 is TGTGCCAGCAGCTCAACCACCGGTTTCAATGAGCAGTTCTTC.

A few counts support this clonotype. This sequence joins TRBV30 and TRBJ2-5, with TRBD1 matching 8 bases. V was pared by 6 bases and J by 2 bases, with 8 bases of the junction left unmatched. In germline, CDR1 is GTSNPN, CDR2 SVGIG (reference sequence). CDR3 length equals 14 residues. The CDR3: CACWTGNYQETQYF. CDR3 DNA sequence: TGTGCCTGCTGGACAGGGAATTATCAAGAGACCCAGTACTTC.

The table lists this clonotype with a few counts. The gene calls are TRBV4-3 and TRBJ2-1; 12 nucleotides match TRBD2. Per germline, CDR1 LGHNA and CDR2 YSLEER. With V trimmed by 0 bases and J by 7 bases, 13 bases remained unmatched. The CDR3 extends over 19 amino acids. CDR3 loop: CASSQDFLSSGGAANEQFF. Here the CDR3 DNA reads TGCGCCAGCAGCCAAGATTTCCTTTCTAGCGGGGGGGCCGCTAATGAGCAGTTCTTC.

This clonotype was counted many times. V gene TRBV5-5 combines with J gene TRBJ1-5; no reliable D call. Trimming pared 4 bases from V and 0 bases from J, leaving 11 bases between. Germline V lookup: CDR1 SGHKS, CDR2 YYEKEE (reference sequence). The CDR3 consists of 15 residues. CDR3 DNA: TGTGCCAGCAGCGAGGACGGCAATAGCAATCAGCCCCAGCATTTT. Translated: CASSEDGNSNQPQHF.

This clonotype was counted a few times. The V call is TRBV7-8, the J call TRBJ2-3, with 9 bases aligning to TRBD2. V gave up 4 bases and J gave up 3 bases; unmatched junction bases: 11. This CDR3 is 17 amino acids long. From germline, CDR1 is SGHVS and CDR2 FQNEAQ. This chain's CDR3 is CASSSMGGGGGTDTQYF. CDR3 bases: TGTGCCAGCAGCTCAATGGGGGGCGGGGGGGGGACAGATACGCAGTATTTT.

In its sample, this clonotype was seen a few times. V is TRBV4-3 and J is TRBJ2-2; D tentatively fits TRBD1 or TRBD2 (5 bases each). CDR1 and CDR2 (germline): LGHNA, YSLEER. V was cut by 3 bases and J by 1 base, with 9 bases left in between. The CDR3 contains 15 residues. CDR3 region: CASSQGRLNTGELFF. The CDR3 nucleotides are TGCGCCAGCAGCCAGGGACGGCTGAACACCGGGGAGCTGTTTTTT.

This clonotype has only a few counts. The chain couples TRBV7-9 to TRBJ1-1; D may be TRBD1 (5 bases). Germline V CDR1 and CDR2: SEHNR, FQNEAQ (reference sequence). Trimming left V 3 bases short and J 3 bases short, with 11 bases between. This CDR3 spans 14 amino acids. CDR3 loop: CASSLGGVDTEAFF. As DNA, the CDR3 is TGTGCCAGCAGCTTGGGAGGGGTTGACACTGAAGCTTTCTTT. Full variable domain (remainder filled in from reference TRBV7-9 and TRBJ1-1): DTGVSQNPRHKITKRGQNVTFRCDPISEHNRLYWYRQTLGQGPEFLTYFQNEAQLEKSRLLSDRFSAERPKGSFSTLEIQRTEQGDSAMYLCASSLGGVDTEAFFGQGTRLTVV.

V is TRBV2 and J is TRBJ2-2; weak D call: TRBD1 (5 bases). V was trimmed by 7 bases and J by 7 bases, leaving 16 bases between them. CDR3 length equals 14 residues. Germline lookup yields CDR1 SNHLY and CDR2 FYNNEI. The CDR3 is CASKQSQGVGELFF. The CDR3, as DNA: TGTGCCAGCAAACAATCCCAGGGCGTCGGGGAGCTGTTTTTT.

This clonotype came up many times. V and J are TRBV29-1 and TRBJ2-1; the D gene is possibly TRBD2 (6 bases). The length of the CDR3 is 11 residues. Looked up from germline, CDR1 is SQVTM and CDR2 is ANQGSEA. With 2 bases removed from V and 16 bases from J, the gap between germline ends came to 15 bases. CDR3 in amino acids: CSVEPGLLNFF. As DNA, the CDR3 is TGCAGCGTTGAACCGGGACTGCTCAACTTCTTC.

This clonotype was observed many times. The rearrangement links TRBV7-9 to TRBJ1-4; D not resolved. V lost 3 bases, J lost 5 bases, and 13 bases lay in between. This CDR3 spans 15 amino acids. Germline-derived CDR1 and CDR2 are SEHNR and FQNEAQ (reference sequence). Here the CDR3 DNA reads TGTGCCAGCAGCTTCACGGACTGGGGAAATGAAAAACTGTTTTTT. As protein: CASSFTDWGNEKLFF. Looking up the rest from reference TRBV7-9 and TRBJ1-4 gives the full variable domain: DTGVSQNPRHKITKRGQNVTFRCDPISEHNRLYWYRQTLGQGPEFLTYFQNEAQLEKSRLLSDRFSAERPKGSFSTLEIQRTEQGDSAMYLCASSFTDWGNEKLFFGSGTQLSVL.

About this clonotype itself: A read error may explain this, as a much larger clone is one base away. The conserved phenylalanine or tryptophan is not found at the CDR3 terminus, so this likely reflects a read error. The rearrangement joins TRBV6-5 to TRBJ2-1, with a tentative D call TRBD1 (6 bases). The CDR3 loop spans 15 amino acids. Looked up from germline, CDR1 is MNHEY and CDR2 is SVGAGI. V was cut by 2 bases and J by 6 bases, with 14 bases left in between. The CDR3 nucleotides are TGTGCCAGCAGTTACCCTGGCAGGGGCGGCAATGAGCAGTTCTAC. Protein sequence: CASSYPGRGGNEQFY.